A single TCR beta chain is shown here with its context. Per the original methods: Reference gene primers were amplified, and this amplification served to estimate nucleated cell counts. Here immunoSEQ multiplex PCR was the method, and the copy in TCRdb shows in-frame clones only, minus some. V and J calls and clone size are copied from that table; D and trimming were computed from the DNA. The sample holds some 300,000 clones; 80% to 90% are singletons and the top ten take just under 6.5%. The data belong to a study of blood T cell repertoires in COVID-19. Study context: The United States, Italy and Spain were the sources of the acute and convalescent COVID-19 samples. The analysed material was cDNA or gDNA that came from T cells, B-cell-depleted T cells, or PBMCs.

V shed 6 bases, J shed 5 bases, and the junction held 11 bases outside the gene matches. CDR1 DFQATT and CDR2 SNEGSKA come from the germline V gene (reference sequence). The CDR3 spans 14 residues. The Seattle patients joined while their infection was active and were tracked longitudinally afterward. The sequence was collected from a woman aged 45-65 years with COVID-19, enrolled during active disease. The chain employs TRBV20-1 and TRBJ2-7, with TRBD1 matching 9 bases. The sequenced sample consisted of peripheral blood. CDR3 sequence reads: CSASWGTGIHEQYF. The CDR3 DNA follows: TGCAGTGCCAGTTGGGGGACAGGGATACACGAGCAGTACTTC.